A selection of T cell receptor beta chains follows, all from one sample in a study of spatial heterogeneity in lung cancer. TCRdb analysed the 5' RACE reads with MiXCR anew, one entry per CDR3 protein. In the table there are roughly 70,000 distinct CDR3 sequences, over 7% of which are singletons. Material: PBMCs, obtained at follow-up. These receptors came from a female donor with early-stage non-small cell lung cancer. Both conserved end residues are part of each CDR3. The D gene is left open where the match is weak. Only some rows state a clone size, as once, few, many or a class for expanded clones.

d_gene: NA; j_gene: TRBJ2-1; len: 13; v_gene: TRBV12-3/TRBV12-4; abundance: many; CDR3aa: CASSLLVGGEQFF; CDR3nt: TGTGCCAGCAGTTTGTTAGTGGGAGGAGAGCAGTTCTTC
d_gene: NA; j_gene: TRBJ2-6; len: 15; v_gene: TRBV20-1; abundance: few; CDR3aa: CSAPRAVSGANVLTF; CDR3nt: TGCAGTGCCCCGCGTGCCGTCTCTGGGGCCAACGTCCTGACTTTC
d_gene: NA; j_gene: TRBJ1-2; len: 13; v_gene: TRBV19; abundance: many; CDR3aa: CASKPPGTYGYTF; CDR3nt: TGTGCCAGTAAGCCACCAGGCACCTATGGCTACACCTTC
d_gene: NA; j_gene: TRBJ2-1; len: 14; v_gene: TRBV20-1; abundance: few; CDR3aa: CSATTSYIYNEQFF; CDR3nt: TGCAGTGCCACAACTAGTTACATCTACAATGAGCAGTTCTTC
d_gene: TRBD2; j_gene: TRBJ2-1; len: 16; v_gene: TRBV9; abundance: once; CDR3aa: CASSVVASGRQGEQFF; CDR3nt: TGTGCCAGCAGCGTAGTAGCTAGCGGGAGGCAAGGTGAGCAGTTCTTC
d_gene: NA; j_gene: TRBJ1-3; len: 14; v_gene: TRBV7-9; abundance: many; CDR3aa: CASSYHNSGNTIYF; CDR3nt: TGTGCCAGCAGCTACCACAACTCTGGAAACACCATATATTTT
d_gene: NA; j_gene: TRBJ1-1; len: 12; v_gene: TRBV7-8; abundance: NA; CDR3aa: CASSPRIGEAFF; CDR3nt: TGTGCCAGCAGCCCTCGGATCGGGGAAGCTTTCTTT
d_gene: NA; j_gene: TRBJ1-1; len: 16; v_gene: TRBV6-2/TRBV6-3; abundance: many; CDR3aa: CASSYPDSLPQSEAFF; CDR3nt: TGTGCCAGCAGTTACCCCGACAGCCTCCCTCAGTCTGAAGCTTTCTTT
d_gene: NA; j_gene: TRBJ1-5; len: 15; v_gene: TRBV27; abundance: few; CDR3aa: CASSLTFLTGQPQHF; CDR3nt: TGTGCCAGCAGTTTAACGTTCTTGACCGGCCAGCCCCAGCATTTT
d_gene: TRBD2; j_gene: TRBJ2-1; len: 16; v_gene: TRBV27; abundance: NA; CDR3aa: CASSSRTSRNYNEQFF; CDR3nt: TGTGCCAGCAGTTCCAGGACTAGCAGAAATTACAATGAGCAGTTCTTC
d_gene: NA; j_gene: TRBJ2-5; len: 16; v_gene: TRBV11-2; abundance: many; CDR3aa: CASSPTRQAMEETQYF; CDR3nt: TGTGCCAGCAGCCCCACCCGCCAAGCAATGGAGGAGACCCAGTACTTC
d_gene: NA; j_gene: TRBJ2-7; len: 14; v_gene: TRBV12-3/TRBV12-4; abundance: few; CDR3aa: CASSPTLPPYEQYF; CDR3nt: TGTGCCAGCAGTCCGACCTTACCCCCCTACGAGCAGTACTTC
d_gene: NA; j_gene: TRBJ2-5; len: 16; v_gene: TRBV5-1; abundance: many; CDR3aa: CASSNSAGTYQETQYF; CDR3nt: TGCGCCAGCAGCAACTCTGCCGGGACCTACCAAGAGACCCAGTACTTC
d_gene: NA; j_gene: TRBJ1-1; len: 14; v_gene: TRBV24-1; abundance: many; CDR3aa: CATSDLLLNTEAFF; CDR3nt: TGTGCCACCAGTGATTTGCTCCTGAACACTGAAGCTTTCTTT
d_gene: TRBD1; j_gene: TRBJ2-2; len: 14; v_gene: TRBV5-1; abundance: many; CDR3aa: CATGTGGRTGELFF; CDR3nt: TGCGCCACCGGGACAGGGGGAAGAACCGGGGAGCTGTTTTTT
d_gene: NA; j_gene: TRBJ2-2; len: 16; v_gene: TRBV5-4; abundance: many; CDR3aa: CASRAGPGEDTGELFF; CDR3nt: TGTGCCAGCCGAGCGGGTCCGGGAGAAGACACCGGGGAGCTGTTTTTT
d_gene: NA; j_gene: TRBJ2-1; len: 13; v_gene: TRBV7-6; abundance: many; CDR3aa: CASSQYGQEEQFF; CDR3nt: TGTGCCAGCAGCCAGTATGGTCAAGAGGAGCAGTTCTTC
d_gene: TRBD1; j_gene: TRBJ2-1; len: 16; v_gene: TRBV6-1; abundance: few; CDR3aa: CASSPRSGTGNNEQFF; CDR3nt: TGTGCCAGCAGTCCCCGGTCCGGGACAGGCAACAATGAGCAGTTCTTC
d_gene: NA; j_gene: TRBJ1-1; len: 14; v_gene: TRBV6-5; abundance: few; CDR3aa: CASSPTDRNTEAFF; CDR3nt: TGTGCCAGCAGTCCTACGGACAGGAACACTGAAGCTTTCTTT
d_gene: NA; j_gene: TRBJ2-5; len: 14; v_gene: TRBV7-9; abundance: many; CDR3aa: CASTPVRGQETQYF; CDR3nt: TGTGCCAGCACTCCAGTCCGGGGGCAGGAGACCCAGTACTTC
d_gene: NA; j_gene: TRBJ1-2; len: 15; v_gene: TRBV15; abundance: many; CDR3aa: CATSLDRGGSHGYTF; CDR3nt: TGTGCCACCAGCTTAGACCGGGGAGGCTCCCATGGCTACACCTTC
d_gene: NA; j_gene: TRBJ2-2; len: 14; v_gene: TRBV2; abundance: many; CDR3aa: CASLRTANTGELFF; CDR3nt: TGTGCCAGCCTCCGGACGGCGAACACCGGGGAGCTGTTTTTT
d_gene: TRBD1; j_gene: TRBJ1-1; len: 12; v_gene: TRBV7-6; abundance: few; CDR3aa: CASSRTGREAFF; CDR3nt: TGTGCCAGTTCTCGGACAGGGCGGGAAGCTTTCTTT
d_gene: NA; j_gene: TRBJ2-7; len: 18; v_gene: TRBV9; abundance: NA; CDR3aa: CASSVNPTTRQDSYEQYF; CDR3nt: TGTGCCAGCAGCGTAAACCCCACCACGAGACAGGACAGCTACGAGCAGTACTTC
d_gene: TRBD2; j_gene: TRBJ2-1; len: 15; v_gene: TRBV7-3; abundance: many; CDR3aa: CASSSGTSGRREQFF; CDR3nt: TGTGCCAGCAGCTCAGGGACTAGCGGGAGACGTGAGCAGTTCTTC
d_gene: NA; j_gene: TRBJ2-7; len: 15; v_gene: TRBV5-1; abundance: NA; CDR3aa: CASRELQGNSYEQYF; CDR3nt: TGCGCCAGCAGAGAGCTTCAGGGGAACTCCTACGAGCAGTACTTC
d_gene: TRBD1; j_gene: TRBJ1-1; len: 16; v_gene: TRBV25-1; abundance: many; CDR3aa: CASSVTTGTGELRAFF; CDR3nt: TGTGCCAGCAGTGTAACAACCGGGACAGGGGAGCTGAGAGCTTTCTTT
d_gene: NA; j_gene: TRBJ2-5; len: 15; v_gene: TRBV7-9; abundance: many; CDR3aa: CASSHRRLGGETQYF; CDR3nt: TGTGCCAGCAGCCACAGGCGACTTGGTGGGGAGACCCAGTACTTC
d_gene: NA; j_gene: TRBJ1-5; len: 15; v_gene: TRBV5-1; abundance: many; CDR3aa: CASSLQGYSNQPQHF; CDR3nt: TGCGCCAGCAGCCTTCAGGGCTATAGCAATCAGCCCCAGCATTTT
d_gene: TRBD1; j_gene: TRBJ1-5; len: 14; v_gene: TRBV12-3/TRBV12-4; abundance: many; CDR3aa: CASSFGQADQPQHF; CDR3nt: TGTGCCAGCAGTTTCGGACAGGCAGATCAGCCCCAGCATTTT
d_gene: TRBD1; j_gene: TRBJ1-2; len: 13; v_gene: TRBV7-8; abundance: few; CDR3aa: CASRQGLNYGYTF; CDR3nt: TGTGCCAGCAGACAGGGGCTTAACTATGGCTACACCTTC
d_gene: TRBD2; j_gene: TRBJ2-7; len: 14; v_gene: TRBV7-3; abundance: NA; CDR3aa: CASIPSGNPYEQYF; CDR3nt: TGTGCCAGCATCCCTAGCGGGAACCCTTACGAGCAGTACTTC
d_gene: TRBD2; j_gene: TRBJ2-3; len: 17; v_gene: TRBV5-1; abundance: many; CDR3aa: CASSFGTSGISTDTQYF; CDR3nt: TGCGCCAGCAGTTTTGGGACTAGCGGGATTAGCACAGATACGCAGTATTTT
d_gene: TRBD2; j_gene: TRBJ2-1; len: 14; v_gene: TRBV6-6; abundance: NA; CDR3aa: CASSYSITGGYQFF; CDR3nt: TGTGCCAGCAGTTACTCGATAACGGGAGGGTATCAGTTCTTC
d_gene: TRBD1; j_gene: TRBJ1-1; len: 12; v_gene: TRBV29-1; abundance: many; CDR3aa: CSVGQGGTEAFF; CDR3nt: TGCAGCGTCGGACAGGGAGGCACTGAAGCTTTCTTT
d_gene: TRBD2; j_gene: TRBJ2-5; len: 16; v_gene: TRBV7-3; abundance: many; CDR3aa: CASSPGLAGEGETQYF; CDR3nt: TGTGCCAGCAGCCCCGGACTAGCGGGAGAGGGAGAGACCCAGTACTTC
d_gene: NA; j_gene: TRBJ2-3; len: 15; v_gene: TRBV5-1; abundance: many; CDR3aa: CASSLENRVGDTQYF; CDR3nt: TGCGCCAGCAGCTTGGAGAACAGGGTAGGAGATACGCAGTATTTT
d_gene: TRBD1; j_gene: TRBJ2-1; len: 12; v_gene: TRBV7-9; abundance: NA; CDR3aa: CASSTGGNEQFF; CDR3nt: TGTGCCAGTTCAACAGGGGGCAATGAGCAGTTCTTC
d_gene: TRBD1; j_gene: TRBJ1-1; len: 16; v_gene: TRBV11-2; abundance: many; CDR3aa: CASSRPSGTGIAEAFF; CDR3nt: TGTGCCAGCAGCCGACCCTCCGGGACAGGGATCGCTGAAGCTTTCTTT
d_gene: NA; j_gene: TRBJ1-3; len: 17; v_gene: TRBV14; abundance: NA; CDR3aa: CASSPYDTRNSGNTIYF; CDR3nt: TGTGCCAGCAGCCCTTATGATACACGGAACTCTGGAAACACCATATATTTT
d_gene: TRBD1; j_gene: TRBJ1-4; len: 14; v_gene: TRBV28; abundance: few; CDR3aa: CASIMTGAREKLFF; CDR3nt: TGTGCCAGCATTATGACAGGGGCCCGGGAAAAACTGTTTTTT
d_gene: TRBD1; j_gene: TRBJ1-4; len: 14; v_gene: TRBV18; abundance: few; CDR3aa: CASSESTGSEKLFF; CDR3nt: TGTGCCAGCTCAGAATCGACAGGGTCTGAAAAACTGTTTTTT
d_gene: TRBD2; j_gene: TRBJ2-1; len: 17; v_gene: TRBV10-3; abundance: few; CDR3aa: CAISESTRTSGRHEQFF; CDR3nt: TGTGCCATCAGTGAGTCGACCCGAACTAGCGGGAGACATGAGCAGTTCTTC
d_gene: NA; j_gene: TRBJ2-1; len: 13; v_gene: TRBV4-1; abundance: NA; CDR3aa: CASSRAGGGEQFF; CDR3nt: TGCGCCAGCAGCCGCGCCGGAGGGGGTGAGCAGTTCTTC
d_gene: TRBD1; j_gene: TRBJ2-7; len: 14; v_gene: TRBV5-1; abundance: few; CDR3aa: CASSLGDSSYEQYF; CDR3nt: TGCGCCAGCAGCTTGGGGGACAGCTCCTACGAGCAGTACTTC
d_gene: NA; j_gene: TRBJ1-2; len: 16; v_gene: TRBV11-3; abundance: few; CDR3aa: CASSLGEEGKGDGYTF; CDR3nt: TGTGCCAGCAGCTTAGGGGAGGAGGGGAAGGGGGATGGCTACACCTTC
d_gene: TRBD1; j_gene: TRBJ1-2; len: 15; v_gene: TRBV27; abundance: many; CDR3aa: CASKSWETGFDGYTF; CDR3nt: TGTGCCAGCAAATCTTGGGAGACAGGGTTCGATGGCTACACCTTC
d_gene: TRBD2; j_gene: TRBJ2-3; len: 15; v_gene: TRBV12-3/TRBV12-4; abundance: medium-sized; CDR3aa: CASSARLAGADTQYF; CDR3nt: TGTGCCAGCAGTGCTAGACTAGCGGGAGCGGATACGCAGTATTTT
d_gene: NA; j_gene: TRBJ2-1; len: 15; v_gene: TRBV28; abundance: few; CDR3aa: CASSQQGIRYNEQFF; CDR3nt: TGTGCCAGCAGTCAACAGGGAATCCGCTACAATGAGCAGTTCTTC
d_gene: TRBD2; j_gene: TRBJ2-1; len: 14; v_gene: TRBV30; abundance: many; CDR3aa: CARSPAGGPLEQFF; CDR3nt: TGTGCCAGGAGTCCGGCGGGAGGGCCGCTTGAGCAGTTCTTC
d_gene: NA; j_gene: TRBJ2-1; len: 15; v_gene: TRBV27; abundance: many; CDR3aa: CASSLALGYYNEQFF; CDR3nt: TGTGCCAGCAGTTTAGCCCTAGGATACTACAATGAGCAGTTCTTC
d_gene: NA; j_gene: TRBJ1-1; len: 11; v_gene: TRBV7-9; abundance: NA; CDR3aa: CVSSSPPLAFF; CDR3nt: TGTGTCAGCAGCTCTCCCCCTTTAGCTTTCTTT
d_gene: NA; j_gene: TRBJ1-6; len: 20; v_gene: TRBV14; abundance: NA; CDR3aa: CASSQENPRTPSSYNSPLHF; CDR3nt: TGTGCCAGCAGCCAAGAAAATCCCAGGACGCCGAGCTCCTATAATTCACCCCTCCACTTT
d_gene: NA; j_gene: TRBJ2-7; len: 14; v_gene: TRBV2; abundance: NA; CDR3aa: CASSVGSTSYEQYF; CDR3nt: TGTGCCAGCAGTGTTGGTTCAACCTCCTACGAGCAGTACTTC
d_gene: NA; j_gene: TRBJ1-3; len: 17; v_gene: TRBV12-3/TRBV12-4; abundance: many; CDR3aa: CASRSPGTAIYRSTIYF; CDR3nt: TGTGCCAGCAGATCCCCCGGGACTGCTATATACAGAAGCACCATATATTTT
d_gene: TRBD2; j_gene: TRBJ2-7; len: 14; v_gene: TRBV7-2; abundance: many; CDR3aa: CASSFGLADYEQYF; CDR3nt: TGTGCCAGCAGCTTCGGACTAGCGGATTACGAGCAGTACTTC
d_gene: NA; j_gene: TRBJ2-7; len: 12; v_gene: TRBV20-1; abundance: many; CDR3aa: CSARPNSYEQYF; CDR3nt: TGCAGTGCTCGACCCAACTCCTACGAGCAGTACTTC
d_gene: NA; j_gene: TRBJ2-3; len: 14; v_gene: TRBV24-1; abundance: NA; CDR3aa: CATSGRESPDTQYF; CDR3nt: TGTGCCACCAGTGGACGGGAGAGCCCAGATACGCAGTATTTT
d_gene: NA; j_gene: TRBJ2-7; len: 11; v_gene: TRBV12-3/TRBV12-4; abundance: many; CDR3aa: CASSPPLEQYF; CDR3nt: TGTGCCAGCAGTCCCCCCTTGGAGCAGTACTTC